This T cell receptor beta chain was obtained from a study of immune evolution from preneoplasia to lung adenocarcinoma. Overall study context: HLA loss of heterozygosity: roughly 6.6% AIS, about 15% MIA, around 35% ADC, none AAH. Regarding the study as a whole: Top clone share appeared to fall from AAH through AIS, MIA, adenocarcinoma. Clonality was highest in normal lung, lower in later-stage lesions apparently.

The germline CDR1 and CDR2 sequences are PRHDT and FYEKMQ (reference sequence). The V gene end was trimmed by 5 bases and the J gene end by 8 bases; junction bases not matched to a gene: 13. The CDR3 covers 17 residues. TCRdb's table, derived via immunoSEQ multiplex PCR, lists solely in-frame clones and lacks some. The profile covers around 10,000 clones, with around 79% appearing a single time and roughly 3.6% taken by the ten largest. Premalignant or tumor cells were enriched by macro-dissection after pathologic assessment. About this clone itself: The antigen is undetermined.

What was sequenced was FFPE minimally invasive lung adenocarcinoma tissue. The source is a person aged 60 to 85 with lung adenocarcinoma. The gene calls are TRBV13 and TRBJ1-3, with 12 nucleotides matching TRBD1. Here the CDR3 DNA reads TGTGCCAGCAGCCTCAAGGGAAGGGACAGGGGGCCGGACACCATATATTTT. It is translated as CASSLKGRDRGPDTIYF. Drawing the rest from reference TRBV13 and TRBJ1-3, the complete variable domain is AAGVIQSPRHLIKEKRETATLKCYPIPRHDTVYWYQQGPGQDPQFLISFYEKMQSDKGSIPDRFSAQQFSDYHSELNMSSLELGDSALYFCASSLKGRDRGPDTIYFGEGSWLTVV.